This TCR beta chain derives from a study of metastatic and nonmetastatic thyroid tumors. Study background: Thyroid patients, malignant and benign, had repertoires compared across blood and tumor or nodule tissue.

TCRdb re-called the PCR reads through MiXCR. The repertoire holds about 24,000 clones, with around 15% as singletons. This clone occurred many times. Until they underwent thyroid surgery, no patient had received any treatment. Sequencing input: blood. The receptor was isolated from a female donor with papillary thyroid cancer or a benign thyroid nodule (not recorded which). Some clones in this sample may be carry-over from other donors' samples.

The CDR3 coding sequence is TGCAGTGCTCTCACAGGCCCGACCTACAATGAGCAGTTCTTC. As protein: CSALTGPTYNEQFF. The rearrangement uses TRBV20-1 and TRBJ2-1, with a weak D call TRBD1 (5 bases). The V gene's germline CDR1 is DFQATT and CDR2 SNEGSKA (reference sequence). The CDR3 covers 14 residues. Between the trimmed V and J ends, which lost 5 bases and 2 bases, there was a span of 13 bases.